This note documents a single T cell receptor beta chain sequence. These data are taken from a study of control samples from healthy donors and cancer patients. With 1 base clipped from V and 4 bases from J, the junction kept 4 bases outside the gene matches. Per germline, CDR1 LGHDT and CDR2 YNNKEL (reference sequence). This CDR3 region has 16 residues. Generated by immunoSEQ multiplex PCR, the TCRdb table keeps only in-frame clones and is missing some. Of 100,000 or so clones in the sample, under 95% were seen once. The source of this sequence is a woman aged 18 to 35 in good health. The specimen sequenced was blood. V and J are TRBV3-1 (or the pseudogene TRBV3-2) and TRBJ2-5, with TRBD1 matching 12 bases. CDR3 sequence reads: CASSQGRDRGRETQYF. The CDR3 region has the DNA TGTGCCAGCAGCCAAGGCAGGGACAGGGGGCGAGAGACCCAGTACTTC.